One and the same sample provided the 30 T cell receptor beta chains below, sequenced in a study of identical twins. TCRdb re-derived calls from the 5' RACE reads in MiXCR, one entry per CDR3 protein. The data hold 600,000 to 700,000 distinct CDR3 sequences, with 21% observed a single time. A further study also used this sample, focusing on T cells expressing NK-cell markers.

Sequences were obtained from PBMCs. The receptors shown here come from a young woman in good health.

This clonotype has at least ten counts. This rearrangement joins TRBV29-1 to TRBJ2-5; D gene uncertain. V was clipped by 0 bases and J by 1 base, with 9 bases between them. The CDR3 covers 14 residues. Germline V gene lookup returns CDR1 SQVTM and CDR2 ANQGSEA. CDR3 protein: CSVEDPAFQETQYF. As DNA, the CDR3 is TGCAGCGTTGAAGATCCAGCCTTCCAAGAGACCCAGTACTTC. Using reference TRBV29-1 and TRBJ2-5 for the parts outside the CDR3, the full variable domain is SAVISQKPSRDICQRGTSLTIQCQVDSQVTMMFWYRQQPGQSLTLIATANQGSEATYESGFVIDKFPISRPNLTFSTLTVSNMSPEDSSIYLCSVEDPAFQETQYFGPGTRLLVL.

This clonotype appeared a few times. The CDR3: CATSREGSGTDTQYF. The CDR3 nucleotides read TGTGCCACCAGCAGAGAAGGGAGCGGCACAGATACGCAGTATTTT. V gene TRBV15 combines with J gene TRBJ2-3; D is perhaps TRBD2 (5 bases). This CDR3 region has 15 residues. Trimming stripped 0 bases from V and 1 base from J, with 8 bases between. CDR1 is LNHNV, CDR2 YYDKDF, per germline (reference sequence). The full variable domain, in which reference TRBV15 and TRBJ2-3 provide the parts outside the CDR3, is DAMVIQNPRYQVTQFGKPVTLSCSQTLNHNVMYWYQQKSSQAPKLLFHYYDKDFNNEADTPDNFQSRRPNTSFCFLDIRSPGLGDTAMYLCATSREGSGTDTQYFGPGTRLTVL.

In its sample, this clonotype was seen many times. The CDR3 loop reads CSARPRTSGRYHEQFF. CDR3 DNA sequence: TGCAGTGCTAGGCCCAGGACTAGCGGGAGGTACCATGAGCAGTTCTTC. The chain carries TRBV20-1 and TRBJ2-1, with 14 positions matching TRBD2. The CDR3 is 16 residues long. The germline V gene has CDR1 DFQATT and CDR2 SNEGSKA (reference sequence). V lost 3 bases and J lost 8; bases outside the gene matches: 9.

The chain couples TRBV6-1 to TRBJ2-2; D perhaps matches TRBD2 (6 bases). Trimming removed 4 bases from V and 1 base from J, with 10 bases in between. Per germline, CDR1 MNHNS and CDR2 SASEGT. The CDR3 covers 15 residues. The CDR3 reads CASSGRGLNTGELFF. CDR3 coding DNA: TGTGCCAGCAGTGGGCGGGGATTGAACACCGGGGAGCTGTTTTTT.

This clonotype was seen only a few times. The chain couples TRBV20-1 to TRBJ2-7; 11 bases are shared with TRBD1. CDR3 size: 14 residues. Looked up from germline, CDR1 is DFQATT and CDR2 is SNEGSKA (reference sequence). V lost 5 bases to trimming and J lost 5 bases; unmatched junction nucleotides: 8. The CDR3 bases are TGCAGTGCTGCCGGACAGGGGGCGTGGGACGAGCAGTACTTC. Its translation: CSAAGQGAWDEQYF.

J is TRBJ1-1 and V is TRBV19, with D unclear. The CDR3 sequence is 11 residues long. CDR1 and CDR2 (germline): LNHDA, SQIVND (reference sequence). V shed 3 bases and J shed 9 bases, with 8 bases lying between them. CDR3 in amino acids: CASSISRKAFF. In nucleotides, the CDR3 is TGTGCCAGTAGTATTTCGCGGAAAGCTTTCTTT. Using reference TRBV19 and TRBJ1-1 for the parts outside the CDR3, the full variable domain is DGGITQSPKYLFRKEGQNVTLSCEQNLNHDAMYWYRQDPGQGLRLIYYSQIVNDFQKGDIAEGYSVSREKKESFPLTVTSAQKNPTAFYLCASSISRKAFFGQGTRLTVV.

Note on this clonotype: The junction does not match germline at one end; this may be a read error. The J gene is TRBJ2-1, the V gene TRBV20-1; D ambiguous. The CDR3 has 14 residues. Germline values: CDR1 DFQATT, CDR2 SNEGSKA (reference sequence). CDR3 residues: CSAPGPSSYNKQFF. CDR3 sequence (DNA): TGCAGTGCTCCGGGTCCGAGCTCCTACAATAAGCAGTTCTTC.

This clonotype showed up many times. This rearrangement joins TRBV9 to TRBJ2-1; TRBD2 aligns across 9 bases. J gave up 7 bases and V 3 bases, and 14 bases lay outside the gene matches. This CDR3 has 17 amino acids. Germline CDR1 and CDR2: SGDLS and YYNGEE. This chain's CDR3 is CASSGQRASGVENEQFF. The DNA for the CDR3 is TGTGCCAGCAGCGGGCAGAGGGCTAGCGGGGTTGAGAATGAGCAGTTCTTC.

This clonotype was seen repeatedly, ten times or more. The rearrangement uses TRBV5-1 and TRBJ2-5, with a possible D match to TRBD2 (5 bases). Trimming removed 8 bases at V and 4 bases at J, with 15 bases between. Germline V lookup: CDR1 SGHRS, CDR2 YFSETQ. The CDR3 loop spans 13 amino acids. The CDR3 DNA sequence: TGCGCCAGTAAGGCGGGTAGACGAGAGACCCAGTACTTC. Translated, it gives CASKAGRRETQYF.

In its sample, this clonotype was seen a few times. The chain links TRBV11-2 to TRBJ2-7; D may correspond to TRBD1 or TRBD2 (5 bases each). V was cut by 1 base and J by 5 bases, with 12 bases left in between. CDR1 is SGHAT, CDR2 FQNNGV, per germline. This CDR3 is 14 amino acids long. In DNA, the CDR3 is TGTGCCAGCAGCTTAGTAGGGGACGACGACGAGCAGTACTTC. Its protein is CASSLVGDDDEQYF.

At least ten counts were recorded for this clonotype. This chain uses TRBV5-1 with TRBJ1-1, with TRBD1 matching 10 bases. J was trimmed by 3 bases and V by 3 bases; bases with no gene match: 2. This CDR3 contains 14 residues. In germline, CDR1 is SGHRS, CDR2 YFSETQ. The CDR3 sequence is CASSSGTGDTEAFF. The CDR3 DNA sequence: TGCGCCAGCAGCTCCGGGACAGGGGACACTGAAGCTTTCTTT. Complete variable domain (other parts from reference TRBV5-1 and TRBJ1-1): KAGVTQTPRYLIKTRGQQVTLSCSPISGHRSVSWYQQTPGQGLQFLFEYFSETQRNKGNFPGRFSGRQFSNSRSEMNVSTLELGDSALYLCASSSGTGDTEAFFGQGTRLTVV.

The CDR3 DNA reads as TGCAGCGTTGTACAGGTTGACTATGGCTACACCTTC. Translated: CSVVQVDYGYTF. This sequence joins TRBV29-1 and TRBJ1-2; weak D call: TRBD1 (5 bases). Germline V CDR1 and CDR2: SQVTM, ANQGSEA. V lost 4 bases and J 3 bases, leaving 9 bases between the germline ends. The CDR3 runs to 12 residues. The full variable domain, its missing parts supplied by reference TRBV29-1 and TRBJ1-2, is SAVISQKPSRDICQRGTSLTIQCQVDSQVTMMFWYRQQPGQSLTLIATANQGSEATYESGFVIDKFPISRPNLTFSTLTVSNMSPEDSSIYLCSVVQVDYGYTFGSGTRLTVV.

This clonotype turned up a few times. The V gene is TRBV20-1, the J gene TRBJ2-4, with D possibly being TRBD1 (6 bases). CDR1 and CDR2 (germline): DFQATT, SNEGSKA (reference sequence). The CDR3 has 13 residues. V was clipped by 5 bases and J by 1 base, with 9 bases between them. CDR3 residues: CSAYQGAKNIQYF. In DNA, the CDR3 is TGCAGTGCTTATCAGGGGGCCAAAAACATTCAGTACTTC.

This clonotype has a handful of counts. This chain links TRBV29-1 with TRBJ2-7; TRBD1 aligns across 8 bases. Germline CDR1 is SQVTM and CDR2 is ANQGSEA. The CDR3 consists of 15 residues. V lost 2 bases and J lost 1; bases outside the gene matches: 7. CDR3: CSVETSDRESYEQYF. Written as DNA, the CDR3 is TGCAGCGTTGAAACGTCGGACAGGGAGTCCTACGAGCAGTACTTC.

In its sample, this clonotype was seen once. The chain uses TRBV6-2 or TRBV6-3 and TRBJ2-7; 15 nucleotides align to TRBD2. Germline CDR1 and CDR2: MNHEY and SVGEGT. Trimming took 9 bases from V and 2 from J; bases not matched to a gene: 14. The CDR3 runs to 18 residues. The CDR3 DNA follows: TGTGCCAGTGTCAAACGGACTAGCGGGAGGGCTAGGACCTACGAGCAGTACTTC. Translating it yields CASVKRTSGRARTYEQYF.

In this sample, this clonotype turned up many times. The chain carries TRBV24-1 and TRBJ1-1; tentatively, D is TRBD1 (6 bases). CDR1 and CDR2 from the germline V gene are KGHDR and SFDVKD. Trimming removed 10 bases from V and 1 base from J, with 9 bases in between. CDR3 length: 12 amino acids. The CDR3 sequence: CATQGRNTEAFF. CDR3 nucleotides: TGTGCCACACAGGGACGGAACACTGAAGCTTTCTTT.

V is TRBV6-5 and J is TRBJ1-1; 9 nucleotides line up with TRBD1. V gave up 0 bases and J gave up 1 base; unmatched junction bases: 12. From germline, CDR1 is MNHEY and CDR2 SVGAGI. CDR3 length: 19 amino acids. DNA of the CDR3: TGTGCCAGCAGTTACTCGTGGGGACCGGGGACAGGGTCGAACACTGAAGCTTTCTTT. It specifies CASSYSWGPGTGSNTEAFF.

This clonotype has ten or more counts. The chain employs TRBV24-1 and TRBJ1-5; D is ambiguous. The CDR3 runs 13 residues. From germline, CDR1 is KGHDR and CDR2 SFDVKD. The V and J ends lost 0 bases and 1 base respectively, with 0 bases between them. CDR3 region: CATSDLSNQPQHF. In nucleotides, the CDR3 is TGTGCCACCAGTGATTTGAGCAATCAGCCCCAGCATTTT.

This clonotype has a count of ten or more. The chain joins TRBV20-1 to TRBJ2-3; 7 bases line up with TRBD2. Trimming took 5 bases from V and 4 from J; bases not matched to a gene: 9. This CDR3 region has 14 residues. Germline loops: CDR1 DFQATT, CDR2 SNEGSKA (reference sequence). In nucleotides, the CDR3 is TGCAGTGCTCAGGCACTAGCGTGGGCAGATACGCAGTATTTT. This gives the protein CSAQALAWADTQYF.

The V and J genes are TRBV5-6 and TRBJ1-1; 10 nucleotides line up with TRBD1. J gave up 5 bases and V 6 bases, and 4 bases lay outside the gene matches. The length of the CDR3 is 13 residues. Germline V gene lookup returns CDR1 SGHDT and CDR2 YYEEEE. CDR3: CASTRDRGTEAFF. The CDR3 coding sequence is TGTGCCAGCACAAGGGACAGGGGAACTGAAGCTTTCTTT. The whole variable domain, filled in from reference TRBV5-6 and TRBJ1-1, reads DAGVTQSPTHLIKTRGQQVTLRCSPKSGHDTVSWYQQALGQGPQFIFQYYEEEERQRGNFPDRFSGHQFPNYSSELNVNALLLGDSALYLCASTRDRGTEAFFGQGTRLTVV.

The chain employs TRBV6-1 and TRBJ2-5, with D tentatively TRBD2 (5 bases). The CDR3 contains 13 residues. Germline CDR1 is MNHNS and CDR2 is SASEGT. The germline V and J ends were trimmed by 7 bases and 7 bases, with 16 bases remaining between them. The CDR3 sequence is CASTSPSLGTQYF. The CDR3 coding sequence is TGTGCCAGCACCTCCCCTAGCTTGGGGACCCAGTACTTC.

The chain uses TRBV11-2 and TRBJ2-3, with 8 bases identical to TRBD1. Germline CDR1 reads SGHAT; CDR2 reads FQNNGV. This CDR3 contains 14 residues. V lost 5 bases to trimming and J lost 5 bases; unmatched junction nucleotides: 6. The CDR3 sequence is CASSTRDRRDTQYF. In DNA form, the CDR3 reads TGTGCCAGCAGCACCCGGGACAGGCGAGATACGCAGTATTTT.

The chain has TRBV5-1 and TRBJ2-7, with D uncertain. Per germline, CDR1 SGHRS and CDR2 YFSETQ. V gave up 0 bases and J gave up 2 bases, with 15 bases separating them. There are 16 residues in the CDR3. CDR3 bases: TGCGCCAGCAGCTTGGGGCGGAGTATTTTTACCTACGAGCAGTACTTC. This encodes CASSLGRSIFTYEQYF.

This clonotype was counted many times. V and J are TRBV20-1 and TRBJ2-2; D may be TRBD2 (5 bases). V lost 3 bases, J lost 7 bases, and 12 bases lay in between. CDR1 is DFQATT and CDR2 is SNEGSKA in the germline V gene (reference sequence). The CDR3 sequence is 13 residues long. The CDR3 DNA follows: TGCAGTGCTAGTCTCGGGGTTAACGGGGAGCTGTTTTTT. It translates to CSASLGVNGELFF.

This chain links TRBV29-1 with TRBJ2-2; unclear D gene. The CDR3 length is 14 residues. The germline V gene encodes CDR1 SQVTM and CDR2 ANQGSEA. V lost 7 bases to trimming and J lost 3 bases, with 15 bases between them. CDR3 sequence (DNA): TGCAGCGCGTCGGCGACCTCGGACACCGGGGAGCTGTTTTTT. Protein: CSASATSDTGELFF.

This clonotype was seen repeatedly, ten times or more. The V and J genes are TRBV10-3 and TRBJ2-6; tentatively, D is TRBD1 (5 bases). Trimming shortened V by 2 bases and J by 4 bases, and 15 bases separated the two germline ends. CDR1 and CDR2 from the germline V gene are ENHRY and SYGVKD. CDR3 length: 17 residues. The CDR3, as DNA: TGTGCCATCAGTGAGGGGCAGGGCCTAATGGGGGCCAACGTCCTGACTTTC. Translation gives CAISEGQGLMGANVLTF.

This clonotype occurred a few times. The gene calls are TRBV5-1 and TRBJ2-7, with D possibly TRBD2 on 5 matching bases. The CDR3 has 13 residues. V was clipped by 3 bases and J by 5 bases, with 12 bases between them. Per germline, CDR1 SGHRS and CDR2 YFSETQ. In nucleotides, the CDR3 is TGCGCCAGCAGCTGGGGTGAGAGGGACGAGCAGTACTTC. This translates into CASSWGERDEQYF.

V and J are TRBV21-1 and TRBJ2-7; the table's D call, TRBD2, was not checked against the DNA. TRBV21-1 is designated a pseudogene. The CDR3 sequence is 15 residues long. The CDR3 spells CASTKREAGGYEQYF. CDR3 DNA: TGTGCCAGCACCAAACGGGAGGCTGGCGGCTACGAGCAGTACTTC.

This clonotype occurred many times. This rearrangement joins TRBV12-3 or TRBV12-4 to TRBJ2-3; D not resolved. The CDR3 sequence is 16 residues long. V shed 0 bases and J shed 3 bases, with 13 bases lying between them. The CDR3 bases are TGTGCCAGCAGTTTAGCATTCGGTTGGGGAACAGATACGCAGTATTTT. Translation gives CASSLAFGWGTDTQYF.

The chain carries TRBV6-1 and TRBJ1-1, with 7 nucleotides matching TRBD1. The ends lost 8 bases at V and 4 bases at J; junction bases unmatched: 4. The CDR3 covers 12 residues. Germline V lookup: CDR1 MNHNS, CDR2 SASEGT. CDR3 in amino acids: CASGQVITEAFF. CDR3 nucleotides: TGTGCCAGCGGACAGGTGATCACTGAAGCTTTCTTT.